These 29 T cell receptor beta chains originate from one sample sequenced in a study of blood T cell repertoires in COVID-19. Profiled with immunoSEQ multiplex PCR; TCRdb holds only in-frame clones, not every one. The sample yields about 370,000 clones, more than 70% seen once. The sequenced sample was peripheral blood. These receptor sequences come from a woman under 40 with COVID-19, enrolled during active disease.

This chain joins TRBV5-1 and TRBJ2-1; TRBD2 aligns across 10 bases. The CDR3 loop spans 16 amino acids. Germline V gene data show CDR1 as SGHRS and CDR2 as YFSETQ. Trimming cost V 2 bases and J 6 bases; bases outside gene matches: 8. CDR3 nucleotide sequence: TGCGCCAGCAGCTTTGGTGAGAGCGGGGGGGCCAATGAGCAGTTCTTC. This sequence encodes CASSFGESGGANEQFF.

V is TRBV18 and J is TRBJ1-3; 9 positions agree with TRBD1. V lost 7 bases and J lost 2; bases outside the gene matches: 6. The germline gives CDR1 KGHSH, CDR2 LQKENI. The CDR3 consists of 15 residues. CDR3 protein: CASLPGQGTGNTIYF. DNA of the CDR3: TGTGCCAGCTTGCCAGGACAGGGGACTGGAAACACCATATATTTT.

The DNA of the CDR3 is TGCGCCAGCACCCTGGACAGCGCGGTGTTTCAAGAGACCCAGTACTTC. Translated, it gives CASTLDSAVFQETQYF. V is TRBV5-1 and J is TRBJ2-5, with TRBD1 as a possible D gene (6 bases). Trimming stripped 6 bases from V and 2 bases from J, with 20 bases between. Germline V lookup: CDR1 SGHRS, CDR2 YFSETQ. The CDR3 runs to 16 residues. The whole variable domain, remainder taken from reference TRBV5-1 and TRBJ2-5, is KAGVTQTPRYLIKTRGQQVTLSCSPISGHRSVSWYQQTPGQGLQFLFEYFSETQRNKGNFPGRFSGRQFSNSRSEMNVSTLELGDSALYLCASTLDSAVFQETQYFGPGTRLLVL.

This clone occurred once. The chain has TRBV3-1 (or the pseudogene TRBV3-2) and TRBJ1-1; D call uncertain. Germline values: CDR1 LGHDT, CDR2 YNNKEL (reference sequence). This CDR3 contains 15 residues. V shed 1 base and J shed 4 bases, with 13 bases lying between them. The CDR3, as DNA: TGTGCCAGCAGCCAAGGACCGTCCCTAGGCACTGAAGCTTTCTTT. Protein product: CASSQGPSLGTEAFF.

V usage is TRBV4-3 and J usage is TRBJ1-6, with TRBD1 matching over 7 bases. J was trimmed by 6 bases and V by 0 bases; bases with no gene match: 11. The CDR3 has 18 residues. Germline loops: CDR1 LGHNA, CDR2 YSLEER. The CDR3 reads CASSQEPPTGKGNSPLHF. The CDR3, as DNA: TGCGCCAGCAGCCAAGAACCCCCGACAGGGAAGGGTAATTCACCCCTCCACTTT.

The chain employs TRBV7-8 and TRBJ2-3, with 7 bases that match TRBD2. V dropped 3 bases and J dropped 5; count of bases not matched to a gene: 5. Germline V gives CDR1 SGHVS, CDR2 FQNEAQ. This CDR3 has 14 amino acids. The DNA for the CDR3 is TGTGCCAGCAGCTTGACTAGCATGCAAGATACGCAGTATTTT. As protein: CASSLTSMQDTQYF.

The V call is TRBV11-3, the J call TRBJ2-1; D not resolved. The germline V gene has CDR1 SGHNT and CDR2 YENEEA. The CDR3 contains 11 residues. The V end was cut by 3 bases, the J end by 8 bases, with 5 bases between. CDR3 coding DNA: TGTGCCAGCAGCTTCAATCATGAGCAGTTCTTC. Translating gives CASSFNHEQFF.

The gene calls are TRBV6-5 and TRBJ2-7; a possible D gene is TRBD1 (5 bases). V lost 8 bases to trimming and J lost 2 bases, with 19 bases between them. Germline CDR1 and CDR2: MNHEY and SVGAGI. This CDR3 region has 15 residues. The CDR3 protein is CASPKPPRQTYEQYV. The CDR3 DNA is TGTGCCAGCCCTAAACCCCCAAGACAGACCTACGAGCAGTACGTC.

This clone is a singleton in its sample. This chain links TRBV5-1 with TRBJ2-2; possibly TRBD2 for D (5 bases). CDR1 is SGHRS and CDR2 is YFSETQ in the germline V gene. This CDR3 has 15 residues. With 0 bases removed from V and 3 bases from J, the gap between germline ends came to 9 bases. The CDR3 region is CASSLGRPYTGELFF. In DNA, the CDR3 is TGCGCCAGCAGCTTGGGGAGGCCCTACACCGGGGAGCTGTTTTTT. Full variable domain (remainder filled in from reference TRBV5-1 and TRBJ2-2): KAGVTQTPRYLIKTRGQQVTLSCSPISGHRSVSWYQQTPGQGLQFLFEYFSETQRNKGNFPGRFSGRQFSNSRSEMNVSTLELGDSALYLCASSLGRPYTGELFFGEGSRLTVL.

The chain employs TRBV25-1 and TRBJ2-5; 12 bases map to TRBD1. V shed 2 bases, J shed 4 bases, and the junction held 2 bases outside the gene matches. From germline, CDR1 is MGHDK and CDR2 SYGVNS. This CDR3 region has 15 residues. The CDR3 loop is CASSEGTGGGETQYF. For the CDR3, the DNA is TGTGCCAGCAGTGAAGGGACAGGGGGCGGAGAGACCCAGTACTTC.

V usage is TRBV19 and J usage is TRBJ1-5, with 7 bases lining up with TRBD1. Germline V lookup: CDR1 LNHDA, CDR2 SQIVND (reference sequence). The CDR3 runs to 15 residues. V trimming: 7 bases; J trimming: 4 bases; junction bases outside the gene matches: 10. CDR3 in DNA: TGTGCCAGTACAGGCGGGACAGAAGGAAATCAGCCCCAGCATTTT. This sequence encodes CASTGGTEGNQPQHF.

The chain is built from TRBV19 and TRBJ2-7, with 8 positions matching TRBD1. CDR3 length equals 17 residues. After removal of 8 bases from V and 2 bases from J, the junction contained 17 bases not matched to a gene. Germline lookup yields CDR1 LNHDA and CDR2 SQIVND (reference sequence). The CDR3 protein is CASQWEEPGQDPYEQYV. Here the CDR3 DNA reads TGTGCCAGTCAATGGGAGGAACCGGGACAGGACCCCTACGAGCAGTACGTC.

The V call is TRBV29-1, the J call TRBJ1-1, with 7 nucleotides matching TRBD1. The V segment lost 3 bases and the J segment 1 base; nucleotides outside the gene matches: 2. The germline V gene has CDR1 SQVTM and CDR2 ANQGSEA. The CDR3 is 13 residues long. CDR3 amino acids: CSVDWDRNTEAFF. As DNA, the CDR3 is TGCAGCGTTGATTGGGACAGGAACACTGAAGCTTTCTTT.

The gene calls are TRBV7-2 and TRBJ2-1; no clear D. With 5 bases removed from V and 4 bases from J, the gap between germline ends came to 9 bases. CDR1 is SGHTA, CDR2 FQGNSA, per germline. This CDR3 has 13 residues. The CDR3 bases are TGTGCCAGCAGCCTACAGTCGTACAATGAGCAGTTCTTC. It yields the protein CASSLQSYNEQFF.

The chain has TRBV2 and TRBJ1-3; D possibly corresponds to TRBD1 (5 bases). V was trimmed by 5 bases and J by 2 bases, leaving 7 bases between them. The germline gives CDR1 SNHLY, CDR2 FYNNEI. This CDR3 has 13 residues. This CDR3 is CASSTDTGNTIYF. The CDR3 nucleotides read TGTGCCAGCAGTACGGACACTGGAAACACCATATATTTT.

The CDR3 nucleotides are TGTGCCAGCACCCAACCTCTACCGGTAGCGGGGGGAGGTCGGGAGCAGTTCTTC. This codes for CASTQPLPVAGGGREQFF. The chain joins TRBV28 to TRBJ2-1; 10 bases map to TRBD2. The CDR3 runs to 18 residues. J was trimmed by 10 bases and V by 7 bases; bases with no gene match: 22. From germline, CDR1 is MDHEN and CDR2 SYDVKM.

V and J are TRBV7-9 and TRBJ2-1; 9 nucleotides match TRBD1. V dropped 3 bases and J dropped 6; count of bases not matched to a gene: 15. The CDR3 totals 18 residues. The germline V gene has CDR1 SEHNR and CDR2 FQNEAQ (reference sequence). CDR3 region: CASSFRDRVGLVLNEQFF. The CDR3 DNA reads as TGTGCCAGCAGCTTCCGGGACAGGGTAGGACTAGTTCTCAATGAGCAGTTCTTC.

V is TRBV19 and J is TRBJ1-5, with TRBD1 matching 9 bases. The V gene end was trimmed by 9 bases and the J gene end by 2 bases; junction bases not matched to a gene: 8. There are 15 residues in the CDR3. Germline loops: CDR1 LNHDA, CDR2 SQIVND (reference sequence). The CDR3 region has the DNA TGTGCCAGCCGCCGGGACAGGGAGGGCAATCAGCCCCAGCATTTT. The encoded protein is CASRRDREGNQPQHF.

Remarks on this clone: Other DNA variants within this sample encode the same CDR3. V and J are TRBV5-1 and TRBJ2-5; 10 bases match TRBD1. Germline assignment: CDR1 SGHRS and CDR2 YFSETQ. The V segment lost 0 bases and the J segment 4 bases; nucleotides outside the gene matches: 3. There are 15 residues in the CDR3. The CDR3 region has the DNA TGCGCCAGCAGCTTGGGAGGACAGGGGGGAGAGACCCAGTACTTC. As protein: CASSLGGQGGETQYF.

The rearrangement joins TRBV6-5 to TRBJ2-3; D not resolved. The CDR3 loop spans 12 amino acids. CDR1 and CDR2 from the germline V gene are MNHEY and SVGAGI. Trimming removed 6 bases from V and 5 bases from J, with 9 bases in between. The CDR3 loop is CASSLSGDTQYF. DNA of the CDR3: TGTGCCAGCAGCCTCTCAGGAGATACGCAGTATTTT.

This chain connects TRBV2 to TRBJ2-1; 8 bases match TRBD1. The CDR3 runs to 15 residues. Trimming took 3 bases from V and 3 from J; bases not matched to a gene: 4. Per the germline V gene, CDR1 is SNHLY and CDR2 is FYNNEI. The CDR3 is CASSEDTGGYNEQFF. The DNA for the CDR3 is TGTGCCAGCAGTGAGGATACAGGGGGCTACAATGAGCAGTTCTTC.

The gene calls are TRBV6-6 and TRBJ2-2; D gene uncertain. The CDR3 runs 20 residues. Germline CDR1 MNHNY, CDR2 SVGAGI (reference sequence). V lost 6 bases and J 4 bases, leaving 30 bases between the germline ends. The CDR3 loop is CASSQHTASAGVLLTGELFF. CDR3 sequence (DNA): TGTGCCAGCAGCCAACACACGGCGTCCGCTGGAGTCCTCCTCACCGGGGAGCTGTTTTTT.

The genes are TRBV5-1 and TRBJ2-2; D might be TRBD1 (6 bases). The CDR3 has 14 amino acids. CDR1 is SGHRS, CDR2 YFSETQ, per germline. The V gene lost 2 bases and the J gene lost 6 bases, with 11 bases spanning the gap. The CDR3 sequence is CASSLGQPAGELFF. The CDR3 bases are TGCGCCAGCAGCTTAGGACAGCCAGCCGGGGAGCTGTTTTTT.

The rearrangement uses TRBV7-8 and TRBJ2-1; D might be TRBD2 (5 bases). The germline gives CDR1 SGHVS, CDR2 FQNEAQ. V was trimmed by 2 bases and J by 5 bases, leaving 13 bases between them. This CDR3 contains 15 residues. CDR3 loop: CASSLFPLAHNEQFF. The CDR3 DNA follows: TGTGCCAGCAGCTTATTCCCCCTAGCCCACAATGAGCAGTTCTTC.

V usage is TRBV7-2 and J usage is TRBJ1-2; D not certain. There are 16 residues in the CDR3. The germline V and J ends were trimmed by 2 bases and 8 bases, with 21 bases remaining between them. Germline CDR1 SGHTA, CDR2 FQGNSA. The CDR3 nucleotides read TGTGCCAGCAGCTTACTGGGTACCCTGTACACGGAGGGCTACACCTTC. This translates into CASSLLGTLYTEGYTF.

The J gene is TRBJ1-2, the V gene TRBV6-2 or TRBV6-3; tentative D call: TRBD1 (6 bases). This CDR3 has 15 amino acids. V dropped 6 bases and J dropped 4 bases, with 18 bases sitting between them. Looked up from germline, CDR1 is MNHEY and CDR2 is SVGEGT. CDR3 coding DNA: TGTGCCAGCAGCCCCCAACAGGGTTTGGGCTATGGCTACACCTTC. This encodes CASSPQQGLGYGYTF.

This clone occurred a few times. The V and J genes are TRBV7-8 and TRBJ2-1; D uncertain. Germline V CDR1 and CDR2: SGHVS, FQNEAQ. V was cut by 2 bases and J by 7 bases, with 9 bases left in between. This CDR3 spans 13 amino acids. CDR3 sequence: CASSLQRYNEQFF. The DNA for the CDR3 is TGTGCCAGCAGCTTACAGCGTTATAATGAGCAGTTCTTC.

This sequence joins TRBV7-2 and TRBJ2-7; TRBD2 matches at 10 bases. The CDR3 extends over 14 amino acids. V lost 5 bases, J lost 4 bases, and 5 bases stayed unmatched. Germline V gene data show CDR1 as SGHTA and CDR2 as FQGNSA. This chain's CDR3 is CASSRSGGAYEQYF. The CDR3 bases are TGTGCCAGCAGCCGGAGCGGGGGGGCGTACGAGCAGTACTTC.

The chain recombines TRBV25-1 with TRBJ1-2; D gene unclear. The CDR3 length is 15 residues. The V gene's germline CDR1 is MGHDK and CDR2 SYGVNS. V was cut by 6 bases and J by 0 bases, with 14 bases left in between. This CDR3 reads CASRGPGTANYGYTF. The CDR3 DNA is TGTGCCAGCAGGGGTCCGGGAACAGCTAACTATGGCTACACCTTC.